Described below is a single TCR beta chain sequence and its context. With 60 Vbeta and 13 Jbeta primers, the PCR was carried out. Here immunoSEQ multiplex PCR was the method, and the copy in TCRdb shows in-frame clones only, minus some. The sample consists of fewer than 150,000 clones, under 80% of them appearing once. This record belongs to a study of cytomegalovirus exposure and HLA in healthy donors. V shed 3 bases and J 6 bases; nucleotides not matched to a gene: 5. CDR3 length equals 14 residues. Germline assignment: CDR1 LNHNV and CDR2 YYDKDF (reference sequence). This receptor was obtained from a male donor in good health and CMV-seronegative. Sequencing used PBMCs. The chain recombines TRBV15 with TRBJ1-1, with 9 bases identical to TRBD1. The CDR3 here is CATSRWDRVAEAFF. Written as DNA, the CDR3 is TGTGCCACCAGCAGGTGGGACAGGGTGGCTGAAGCTTTCTTT.